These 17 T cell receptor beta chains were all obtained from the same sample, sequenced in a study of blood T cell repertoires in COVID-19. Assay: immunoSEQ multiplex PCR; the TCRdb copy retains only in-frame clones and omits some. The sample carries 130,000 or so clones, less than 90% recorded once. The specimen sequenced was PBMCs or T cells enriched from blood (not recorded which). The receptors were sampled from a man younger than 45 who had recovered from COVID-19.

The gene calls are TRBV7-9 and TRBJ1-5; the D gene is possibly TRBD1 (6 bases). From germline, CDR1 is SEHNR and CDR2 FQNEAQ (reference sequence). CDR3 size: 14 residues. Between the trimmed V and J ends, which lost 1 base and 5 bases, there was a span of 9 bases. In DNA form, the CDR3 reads TGTGCCAGCAGCTTAGACAGGGCGGATCAGCCCCAGCATTTT. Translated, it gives CASSLDRADQPQHF.

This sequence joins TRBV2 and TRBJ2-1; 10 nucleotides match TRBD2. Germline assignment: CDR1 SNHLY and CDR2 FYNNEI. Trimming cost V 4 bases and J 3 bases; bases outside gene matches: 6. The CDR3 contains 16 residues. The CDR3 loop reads CASSAGTSVYYNEQFF. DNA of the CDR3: TGTGCCAGCAGTGCCGGGACTAGCGTTTACTACAATGAGCAGTTCTTC.

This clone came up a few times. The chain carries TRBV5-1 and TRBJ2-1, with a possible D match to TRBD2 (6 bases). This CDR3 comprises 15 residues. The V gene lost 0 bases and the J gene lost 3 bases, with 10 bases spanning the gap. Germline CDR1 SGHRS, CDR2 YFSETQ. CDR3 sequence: CASSLDTGVYNEQFF. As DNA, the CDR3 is TGCGCCAGCAGCTTGGATACGGGAGTCTACAATGAGCAGTTCTTC.

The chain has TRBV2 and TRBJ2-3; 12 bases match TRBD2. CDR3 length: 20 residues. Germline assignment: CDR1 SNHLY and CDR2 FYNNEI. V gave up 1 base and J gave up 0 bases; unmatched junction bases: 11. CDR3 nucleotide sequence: TGTGCCAGCAGTGAAGGCCCTAGCGGGGGGGCATTAGGGAGCACAGATACGCAGTATTTT. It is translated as CASSEGPSGGALGSTDTQYF.

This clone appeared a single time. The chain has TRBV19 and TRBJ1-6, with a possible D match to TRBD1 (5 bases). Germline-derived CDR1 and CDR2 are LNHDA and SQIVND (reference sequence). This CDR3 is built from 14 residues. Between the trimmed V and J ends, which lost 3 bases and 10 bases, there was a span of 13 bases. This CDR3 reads CASSILKDNSPLHF. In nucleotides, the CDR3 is TGTGCCAGTAGTATCCTGAAGGACAACTCACCCCTCCACTTT.

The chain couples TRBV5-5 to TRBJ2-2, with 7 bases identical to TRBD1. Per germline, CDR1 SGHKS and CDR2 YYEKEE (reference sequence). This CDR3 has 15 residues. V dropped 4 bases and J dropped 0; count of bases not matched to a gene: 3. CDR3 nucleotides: TGTGCCAGCAGCGACGACAGGGCGAACACCGGGGAGCTGTTTTTT. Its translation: CASSDDRANTGELFF.

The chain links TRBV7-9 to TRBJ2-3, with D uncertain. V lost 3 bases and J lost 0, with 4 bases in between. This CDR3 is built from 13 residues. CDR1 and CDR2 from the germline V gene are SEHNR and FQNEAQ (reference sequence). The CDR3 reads CASSFPSTDTQYF. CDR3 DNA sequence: TGTGCCAGCAGCTTCCCAAGCACAGATACGCAGTATTTT.

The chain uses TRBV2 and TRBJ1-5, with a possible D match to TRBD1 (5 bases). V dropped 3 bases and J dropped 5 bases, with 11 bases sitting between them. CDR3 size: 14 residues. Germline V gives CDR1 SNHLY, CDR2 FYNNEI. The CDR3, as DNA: TGTGCCAGCAGTGATCTAAGGGGTTATCAGCCCCAGCATTTT. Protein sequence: CASSDLRGYQPQHF.

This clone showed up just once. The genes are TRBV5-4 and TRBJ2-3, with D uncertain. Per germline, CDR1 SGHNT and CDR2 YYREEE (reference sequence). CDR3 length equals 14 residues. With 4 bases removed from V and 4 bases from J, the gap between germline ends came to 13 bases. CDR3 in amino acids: CASSRHQTADTQYF. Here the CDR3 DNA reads TGTGCCAGCAGCCGCCATCAAACTGCAGATACGCAGTATTTT.

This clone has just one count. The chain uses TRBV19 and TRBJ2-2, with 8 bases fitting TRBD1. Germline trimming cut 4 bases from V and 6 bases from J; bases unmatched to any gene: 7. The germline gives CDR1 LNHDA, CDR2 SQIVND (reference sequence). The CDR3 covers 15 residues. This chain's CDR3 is CASSKGQGGAGELFF. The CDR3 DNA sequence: TGTGCCAGTAGTAAAGGACAGGGTGGGGCCGGGGAGCTGTTTTTT.

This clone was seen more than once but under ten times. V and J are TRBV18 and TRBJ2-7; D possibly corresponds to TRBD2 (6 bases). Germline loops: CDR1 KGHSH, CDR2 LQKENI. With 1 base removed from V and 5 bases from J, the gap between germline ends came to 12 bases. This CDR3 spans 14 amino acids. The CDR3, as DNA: TGTGCCAGCTCACCACGGGCTAGGGAGGACGAGCAGTACTTC. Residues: CASSPRAREDEQYF.

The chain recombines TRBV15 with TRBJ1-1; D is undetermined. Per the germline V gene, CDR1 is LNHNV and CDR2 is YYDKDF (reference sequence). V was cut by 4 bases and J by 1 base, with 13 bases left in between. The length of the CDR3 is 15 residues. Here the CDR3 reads CATSNARGWNTEAFF. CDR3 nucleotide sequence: TGTGCCACCAGCAACGCCAGAGGGTGGAACACTGAAGCTTTCTTT.

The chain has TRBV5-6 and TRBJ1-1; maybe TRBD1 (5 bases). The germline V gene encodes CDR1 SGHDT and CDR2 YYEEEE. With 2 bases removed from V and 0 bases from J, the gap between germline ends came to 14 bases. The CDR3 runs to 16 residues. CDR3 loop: CASSLGAGIVNTEAFF. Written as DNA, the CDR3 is TGTGCCAGCAGCTTAGGGGCGGGGATTGTGAACACTGAAGCTTTCTTT. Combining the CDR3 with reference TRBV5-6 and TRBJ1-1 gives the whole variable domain DAGVTQSPTHLIKTRGQQVTLRCSPKSGHDTVSWYQQALGQGPQFIFQYYEEEERQRGNFPDRFSGHQFPNYSSELNVNALLLGDSALYLCASSLGAGIVNTEAFFGQGTRLTVV.

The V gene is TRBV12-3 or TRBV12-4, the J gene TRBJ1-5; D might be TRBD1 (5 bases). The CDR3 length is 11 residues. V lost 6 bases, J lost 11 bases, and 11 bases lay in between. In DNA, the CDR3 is TGTGCCAGCAGCCAAGACAGCGCCCAGCATTTT. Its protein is CASSQDSAQHF.

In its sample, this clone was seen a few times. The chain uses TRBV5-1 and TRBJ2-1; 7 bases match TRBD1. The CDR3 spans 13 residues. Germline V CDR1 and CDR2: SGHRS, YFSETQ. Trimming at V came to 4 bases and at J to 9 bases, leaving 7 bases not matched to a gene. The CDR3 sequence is CASSGGNRGEQFF. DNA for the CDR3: TGCGCCAGCAGCGGGGGAAACAGGGGTGAGCAGTTCTTC.

The chain's CDR3 is CASSQASNRGNSPLHF. CDR3 DNA sequence: TGTGCCAGCAGCCAAGCATCAAACAGGGGTAATTCACCCCTCCACTTT. The chain has TRBV14 and TRBJ1-6; 7 nucleotides line up with TRBD1. J gave up 6 bases and V 1 base, and 6 bases lay outside the gene matches. The germline gives CDR1 SGHDN, CDR2 FVKESK. CDR3 length: 16 amino acids.

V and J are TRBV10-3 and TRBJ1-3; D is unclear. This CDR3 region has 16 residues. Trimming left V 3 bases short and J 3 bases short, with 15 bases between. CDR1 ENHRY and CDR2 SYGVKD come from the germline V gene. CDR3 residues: CAISEPNGIRGNTIYF. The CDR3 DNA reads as TGTGCCATCAGTGAACCGAACGGGATTCGTGGAAACACCATATATTTT.